What follows is one T cell receptor beta chain and its context. The antigen it recognizes is unknown. The input lacks base qualities; no much larger clone sits a single base away. The data belong to a study of OX40 agonist ivuxolimab in advanced cancers. The study in broad terms: Ivuxolimab was a fully human IgG2 agonistic monoclonal antibody targeting the costimulatory receptor OX40 (CD134). The dose-escalation cohort was almost 85% male with a mean age of roughly 62 years, ranging from 23 to 79. Partial responses occurred in three dose-escalation patients, of whom one had hepatocellular carcinoma and two had cutaneous melanoma. Prior anti-PD-1, anti-PD-L1 or anti-CTLA-4 therapy was permitted, and 30% to 45% of dose-escalation patients had received checkpoint inhibitors. Intravenous ivuxolimab was administered to patients every 2 weeks at six dose levels: 0.01, 0.1, 0.3, 1.5, 3 and 10 mg/kg. Of the approximately 54 patients in dose escalation, 19 had hepatocellular carcinoma, about 15 had melanoma, 9 had renal cell carcinoma and 9 had head and neck cancer. Peripheral TCRbeta sequencing aimed to test whether ivuxolimab altered TCR sequence diversity and caused clonal T-cell expansion. The monotherapy dose-escalation portion (N of about 49 patients) of the phase I ivuxolimab trial is reported in the paper. Broader findings and caveats from the paper: In partial responders in the 0.1-3.0 mg/kg groups, normalized peripheral clonal expansion was found to be among the lowest, especially among CD8+ T cells. At doses of 0.1 to 3.0 mg/kg, clonal expansion of both CD4+ and CD8+ blood T cells was observed from baseline to week 6. Which antigens the clonally expanded peripheral T cells were specific for was not determined. After ivuxolimab, CD8+ T cells had more expanded clones than CD4+ T cells on average. Low levels of normalized T-cell clonal expansion were also seen in some nonresponding patients.

For sequencing of the TCRbeta CDR3 region, genomic DNA was extracted from the sorted cells. TCRbeta CDR3 regions were sequenced using the immunoSEQ Assay. Drawn from immuneACCESS, this table holds only the in-frame rearrangements with V and J called that TCRdb kept. Clones are partly lost; checked studies trace under half to an unresolved V gene and leave the rest unexplained. The sample table records under 65,000 clones; just over 90% of these occur just once. The ten largest account for around a sixth of the sample. The germline ends are 10 bases apart after V is trimmed by 4 bases and J by 2 bases. The cysteine opens and the phenylalanine closes a CDR3 of 13 amino acids. The entry retains the CDR3 DNA only, 39 bases that are in frame from base 1. From a lookup of the germline V gene, CDR1 and CDR2 are SGHRS and YFSETQ. The trial excluded patients who had a history of autoimmune disease or who were on systemic immunosuppression. In every dose cohort, peripheral blood was drawn for TCR sequencing at baseline, cycle 4 day 1, and cycle 7 day 1. Samples were obtained from an open-label, multicenter, first-in-human phase I dose-escalation trial of ivuxolimab. Adults with locally advanced or metastatic head and neck squamous cell, hepatocellular, melanoma or renal cell carcinoma were enrolled in the trial. CD4+ and CD8+ T cells were sorted separately from peripheral blood before TCR sequencing.

Sequencing used CD4+ or CD8+ T cells sorted from blood, obtained in a trial of the OX40 agonist ivuxolimab. The sequence was collected from an adult with an advanced solid tumor such as melanoma, head and neck, liver or kidney cancer. In this chain, TRBV5-1 is recombined with TRBJ2-7; perhaps TRBD2 is the D gene, with 5 bases matching. The DNA sequence is TGCGCCAGCAGCAGCTCGGAGGCCTACGAGCAGTACTTC. Its protein product is CASSSSEAYEQYF.